A selection of T cell receptor beta chains follows, all from one sample in a study of blood T cell repertoires in COVID-19. Clones were sequenced by immunoSEQ multiplex PCR, and TCRdb holds only the in-frame ones, with some missing. This sample carries some 280,000 clones, roughly 90% of them seen once, and the ten largest clones take around 3%. Source material: peripheral blood. Source of these receptors: a woman in her 30s with active or convalescent COVID-19. The CDR3 runs from the conserved cysteine through the conserved F or W. The D gene is left open where the match is weak. Rows may omit the clone size; those that give it use once, few, many or a size class.

clone size	V gene	J gene	D gene	CDR3 DNA	CDR3 protein
once	TRBV5-1	TRBJ2-7	.	TGCGCCAGTAACGACAGGCAGGTATCATCCGAGCAGTACTTC	CASNDRQVSSEQYF
.	TRBV19	TRBJ2-6	TRBD1	TGTGCCAGCAAACAGGGGAAGGCTGGGGCCAACGTCCTGACTTTC	CASKQGKAGANVLTF
.	TRBV9	TRBJ1-5	.	TGTGCCAGCAGCGTATCTCGGCCCCAGCATTTT	CASSVSRPQHF
.	TRBV3-1/TRBV3-2	TRBJ2-1	TRBD2	TGTGCCAGCAGCCAAAGTGACGGGGGGAATGAGCAGTTCTTC	CASSQSDGGNEQFF
.	TRBV9	TRBJ1-1	.	TGTGCCAGCACCCCAGGTGGCAGGGAAAACACTAACACTGAAGCTTTCTTT	CASTPGGRENTNTEAFF
.	TRBV24-1	TRBJ2-2	.	TGTGCCACCAGTGATTTGCTCCCGGCCAAGGGGGGGGAGCTGTTTTTT	CATSDLLPAKGGELFF
.	TRBV5-1	TRBJ2-2	TRBD1	TGCGCCAGCAGCCCGGACAGGGGGGGGACCGGGGAGCTGTTTTTT	CASSPDRGGTGELFF
.	TRBV19	TRBJ1-1	.	TGTGCCAGTAGTGCCGAAAGACAGCTTTACACTGAAGCTTTCTTT	CASSAERQLYTEAFF
.	TRBV7-6	TRBJ1-1	TRBD1	TGTGCCAGCAGCTTAGGTTTGGACAGGGGAAACACTGAAGCTTTCTTT	CASSLGLDRGNTEAFF
once	TRBV28	TRBJ2-7	.	TGTGCCAGCAGTTTATTGGGACTCGGGGAGCAGTACTTC	CASSLLGLGEQYF
.	TRBV5-5	TRBJ1-4	.	TGTGCCAGCAGCAAACAGCCTACTAATGAAAAACTGTTTTTT	CASSKQPTNEKLFF
.	TRBV3-1/TRBV3-2	TRBJ2-1	.	TGTGCCAGCAGCCAAAACGGGGTTTACAATGAGCAGTTCTTC	CASSQNGVYNEQFF
.	TRBV19	TRBJ2-7	TRBD1	TGTGCCAGTAGCCCCAACTGGGACAGTTCCTACGAGCAGTACTTC	CASSPNWDSSYEQYF